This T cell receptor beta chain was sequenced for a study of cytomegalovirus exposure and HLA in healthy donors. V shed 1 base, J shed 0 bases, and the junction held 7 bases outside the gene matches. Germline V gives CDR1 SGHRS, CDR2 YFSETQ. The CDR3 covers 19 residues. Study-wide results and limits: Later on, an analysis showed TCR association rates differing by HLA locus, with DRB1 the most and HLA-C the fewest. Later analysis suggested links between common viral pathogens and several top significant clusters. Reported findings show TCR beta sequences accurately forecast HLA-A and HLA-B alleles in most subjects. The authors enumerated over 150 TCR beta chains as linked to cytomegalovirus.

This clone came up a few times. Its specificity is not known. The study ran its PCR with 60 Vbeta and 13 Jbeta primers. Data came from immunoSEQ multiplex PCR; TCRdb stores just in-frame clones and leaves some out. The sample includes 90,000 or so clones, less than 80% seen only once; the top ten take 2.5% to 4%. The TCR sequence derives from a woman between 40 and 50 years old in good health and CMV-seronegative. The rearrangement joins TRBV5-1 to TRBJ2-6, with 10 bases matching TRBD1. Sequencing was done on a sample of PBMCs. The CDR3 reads CASSLRYRDRGSGANVLTF. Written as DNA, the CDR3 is TGCGCCAGCAGCTTGAGGTACCGGGACAGGGGCTCTGGGGCCAACGTCCTGACTTTC.